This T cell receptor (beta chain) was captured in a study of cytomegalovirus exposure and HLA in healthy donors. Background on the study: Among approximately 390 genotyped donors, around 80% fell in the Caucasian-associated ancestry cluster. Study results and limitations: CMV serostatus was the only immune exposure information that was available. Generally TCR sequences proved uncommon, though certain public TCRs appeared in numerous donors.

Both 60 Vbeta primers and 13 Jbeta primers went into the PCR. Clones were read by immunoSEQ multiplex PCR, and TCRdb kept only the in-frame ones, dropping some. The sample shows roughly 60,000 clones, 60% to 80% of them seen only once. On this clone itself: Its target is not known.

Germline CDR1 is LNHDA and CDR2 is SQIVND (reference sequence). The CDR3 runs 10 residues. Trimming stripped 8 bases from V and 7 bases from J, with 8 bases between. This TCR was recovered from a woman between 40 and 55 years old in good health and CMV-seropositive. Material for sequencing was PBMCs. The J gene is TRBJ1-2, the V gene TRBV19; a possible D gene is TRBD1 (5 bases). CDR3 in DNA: TGTGCCAGTCGGAGGGGTGGCTACACCTTC. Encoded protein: CASRRGGYTF. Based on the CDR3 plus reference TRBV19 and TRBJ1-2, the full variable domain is DGGITQSPKYLFRKEGQNVTLSCEQNLNHDAMYWYRQDPGQGLRLIYYSQIVNDFQKGDIAEGYSVSREKKESFPLTVTSAQKNPTAFYLCASRRGGYTFGSGTRLTVV.